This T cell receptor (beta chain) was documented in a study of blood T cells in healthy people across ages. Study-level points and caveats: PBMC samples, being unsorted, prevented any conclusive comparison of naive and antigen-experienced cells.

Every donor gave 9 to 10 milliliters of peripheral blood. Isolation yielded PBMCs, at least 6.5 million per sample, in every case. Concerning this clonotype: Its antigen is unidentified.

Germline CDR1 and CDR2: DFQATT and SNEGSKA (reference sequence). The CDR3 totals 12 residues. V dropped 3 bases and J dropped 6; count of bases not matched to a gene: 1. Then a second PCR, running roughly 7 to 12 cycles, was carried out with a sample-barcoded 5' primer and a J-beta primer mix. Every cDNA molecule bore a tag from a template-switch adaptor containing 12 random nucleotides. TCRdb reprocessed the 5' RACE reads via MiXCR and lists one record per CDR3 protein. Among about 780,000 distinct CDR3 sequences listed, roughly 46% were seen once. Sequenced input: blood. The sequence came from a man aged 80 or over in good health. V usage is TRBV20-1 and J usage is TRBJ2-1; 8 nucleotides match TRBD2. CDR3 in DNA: TGCAGTGCTAGGAGCGGGGGCAATGAGCAGTTCTTC. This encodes CSARSGGNEQFF.